This T cell receptor beta chain was captured in a study of molecular identifiers for immune sequencing clone quantification. On the study more broadly: In replicates, RNA from about 20,000 or 100,000 naive CD8 cells was split five ways, four sequenced.

The V gene's germline CDR1 is PRHDT and CDR2 FYEKMQ (reference sequence). CDR3 length equals 14 residues. V lost 3 bases and J 4 bases, leaving 12 bases between the germline ends. TCRdb re-derived calls from the PCR reads in MiXCR, one entry per CDR3 protein. The sample has 460,000 or so distinct CDR3 sequences, about a fifth seen once. This clonotype was recorded many times. Naive CD8 libraries were made from roughly 20,000 to 1,000,000 sorted cells, and they used 10%, 30% or 50% RNA. This chain links TRBV13 with TRBJ1-1; D possibly corresponds to TRBD1 (6 bases). The receptor's source is a human donor in good health. Some libraries in this study had Jurkat cell RNA spiked in. The sample consisted of naive CD8+ T cells from blood, with Jurkat cell RNA spiked in. Stated subset: FACS-sorted CD8+CD4-CCR7+CD45RA+ naive T cells. CDR3 nucleotides: TGTGCCAGCAGCTTGTTCGGAGGGGGCACTGAAGCTTTCTTT. Encoded protein: CASSLFGGGTEAFF.